This T cell receptor beta chain was recovered during a study of cytotoxic CD8 clonotypes in ibrutinib-treated CLL. At the level of the study: Within the patient group, about a dozen were relapsed/refractory and roughly 15 treatment-naive, and 17 were IGHV unmutated. Roughly 25 partial and 2 complete responses; at median roughly 6 years, around 14 remitted, about twelve progressed. General study findings and limits: At ibrutinib response, clonality increased, and at progression it declined back toward baseline. The times at which samples were taken varied between sustained-remission and progressing patients.

This clone was observed a handful of times. Its target is not known. The CDR3 consists of 14 residues. The V and J ends lost 3 bases and 4 bases, in that order; junction bases with no gene match: 6. The germline V gene encodes CDR1 LNHNV and CDR2 YYDKDF (reference sequence). This table comes from immunoSEQ multiplex PCR, and its TCRdb copy is limited to in-frame clones, with some not included. The repertoire holds approximately 45,000 clones, with 60% to 80% as singletons. The specimen comprised PBMCs, sampled after 24 months of ibrutinib treatment. This clonotype was sampled from a human donor with chronic lymphocytic leukemia. The gene calls are TRBV15 and TRBJ2-7; TRBD1 aligns across 7 bases. The CDR3: CATSRTNRGYEQYF. CDR3 nucleotide sequence: TGTGCCACCAGCAGGACCAACAGGGGATACGAGCAGTACTTC.